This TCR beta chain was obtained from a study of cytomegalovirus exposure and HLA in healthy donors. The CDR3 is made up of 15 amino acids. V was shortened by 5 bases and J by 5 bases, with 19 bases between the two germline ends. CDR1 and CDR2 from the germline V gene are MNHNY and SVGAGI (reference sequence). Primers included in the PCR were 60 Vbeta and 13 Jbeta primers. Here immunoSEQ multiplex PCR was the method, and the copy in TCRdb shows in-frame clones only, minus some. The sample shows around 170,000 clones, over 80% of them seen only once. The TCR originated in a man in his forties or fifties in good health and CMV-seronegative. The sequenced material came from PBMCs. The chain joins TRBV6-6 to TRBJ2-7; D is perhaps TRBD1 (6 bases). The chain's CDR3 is CASSPRLQGINEQYF. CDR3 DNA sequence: TGTGCCAGCAGTCCCCGGTTACAGGGTATAAACGAGCAGTACTTC.